This entry is about one T cell receptor (beta chain). The target antigen is unknown. The CDR3 runs 15 residues. Germline V gene sequence: CDR1 GTSNPN, CDR2 SVGIG (reference sequence). The V end lost 8 bases, the J end lost 0 bases, and 17 bases lay between the germline ends. This record comes from a study of graft-versus-host responses after intestinal transplantation. For the study at large: Recipients got multivisceral, liver-intestinal, or isolated intestinal transplants. The recipients all started with anti-thymocyte globulin induction and then took tacrolimus and steroids for roughly 3 years.

Sequencing was performed with immunoSEQ multiplex PCR; in TCRdb, only in-frame clones are kept and a portion is missing. The data hold 90,000 to 150,000 clones, with over 85% observed a single time. V is TRBV30 and J is TRBJ1-5; D not certain. The source is a human donor who received an intestinal transplant. Sequenced material: unstimulated CD4+ T cells sorted from spleen or lymph node cells, taken before intestinal transplant. CDR3: CAGNWVLFSNQPQHF. DNA of the CDR3: TGTGCCGGAAACTGGGTCCTGTTTAGCAATCAGCCCCAGCATTTT.